The 5 T cell receptor beta chains listed next were all sequenced from one sample in a study of pediatric ulcerative colitis (dated 2019 in TCRdb). Library preparation used the immunoSEQ multiplex PCR assay. TCRdb took over this immuneACCESS table, retaining in-frame rearrangements with V and J assigned. Such tables are incomplete; in checked studies, under half of the missing clones stem from an unresolved V gene, and the remainder is unexplained. A total of tens of thousands of clones appear in this sample, about 80% of them only once. The ten biggest clones cover roughly 5.2% of the sample. Sequencing was done on a sample of blood. The origin of the receptors is a boy aged 5-17 years with moderate ulcerative colitis.

This clone was seen a handful of times. This sequence joins TRBV7-6 and TRBJ1-2; D ambiguous. The CDR3 is made up of 13 amino acids. Germline lookup yields CDR1 SGHVS and CDR2 FNYEAQ. The V end was cut by 5 bases, the J end by 4 bases, with 11 bases between. The CDR3 sequence: CASSPGPLYGYTF. Written as DNA, the CDR3 is TGTGCCAGCAGCCCTGGACCTCTCTATGGCTACACCTTC.

This clone was counted only a few times. This chain links TRBV6-1 with TRBJ1-2; 8 bases match TRBD1. The CDR3 covers 14 residues. Trimming took 7 bases from V and 7 from J; bases not matched to a gene: 11. Germline loops: CDR1 MNHNS, CDR2 SASEGT. In DNA form, the CDR3 reads TGTGCCAGCACGCTGGACAGGGACTATGGTGGCTACACCTTC. Residues: CASTLDRDYGGYTF.

This sequence joins TRBV18 and TRBJ1-6, with a tentative D call TRBD1 (6 bases). V was pared by 2 bases and J by 10 bases, with 12 bases between. The CDR3 is 14 residues long. Germline CDR1 is KGHSH and CDR2 is LQKENI. For the CDR3, the DNA is TGTGCCAGCTCACCAAGGGGGGACGCATCACCCCTCCACTTT. Protein product: CASSPRGDASPLHF.

This clone was recorded once. The chain employs TRBV30 and TRBJ2-3; D is ambiguous. V lost 0 bases, J lost 2 bases, and 18 bases lay in between. The CDR3 consists of 17 residues. Germline V gene lookup returns CDR1 GTSNPN and CDR2 SVGIG (reference sequence). This chain's CDR3 is CAWSVIVGSSPTDTQYF. The CDR3 DNA sequence: TGTGCCTGGAGTGTAATAGTTGGCAGTTCCCCCACAGATACGCAGTATTTT.

V is TRBV11-2 and J is TRBJ2-5; TRBD2 matches at 9 bases. Germline V lookup: CDR1 SGHAT, CDR2 FQNNGV. Unmatched junction bases numbered 21, after V lost 11 bases and J lost 2 bases. The CDR3 contains 18 residues. CDR3 nucleotides: TGTGCCGGAAGGCGGGGGATAGGACTAGCGAAAATACAAGAGACCCAGTACTTC. It translates to CAGRRGIGLAKIQETQYF.